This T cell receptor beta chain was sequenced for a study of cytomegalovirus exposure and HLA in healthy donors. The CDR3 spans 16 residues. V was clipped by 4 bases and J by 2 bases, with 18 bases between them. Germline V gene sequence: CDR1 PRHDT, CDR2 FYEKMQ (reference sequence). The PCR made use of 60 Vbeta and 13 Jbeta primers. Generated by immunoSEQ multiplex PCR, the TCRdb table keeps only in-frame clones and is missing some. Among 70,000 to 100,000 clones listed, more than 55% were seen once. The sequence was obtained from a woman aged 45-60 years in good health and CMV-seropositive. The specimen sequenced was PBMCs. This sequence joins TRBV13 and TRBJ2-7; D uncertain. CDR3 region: CASSSELRSQAYEQYF. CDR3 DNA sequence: TGTGCCAGCAGCTCCGAGCTCCGGTCCCAGGCCTACGAGCAGTACTTC.